These 5 T cell receptor beta chains originate from one sample sequenced in a study of shared clonotypes between healthy human individuals. Produced via immunoSEQ multiplex PCR; TCRdb's table is partial and in-frame only. Among approximately 1,500,000 clones listed, approximately 98% were seen once. The sample comprised naive CD4+ T cells sorted from blood. Subset denoted: CD45RA+ positively selected. The receptors were sampled from a young man in good health.

This chain uses TRBV7-2 with TRBJ2-2, with a tentative D call TRBD1 (5 bases). Trimming removed 0 bases from V and 4 bases from J, with 12 bases in between. Germline values: CDR1 SGHTA, CDR2 FQGNSA. The CDR3 spans 16 residues. CDR3 loop: CASSLAGPRGTGELFF. CDR3 nucleotide sequence: TGTGCCAGCAGCTTAGCGGGGCCGCGAGGCACCGGGGAGCTGTTTTTT.

Here the CDR3 reads CASSFGWQDQPQHF. CDR3 bases: TGTGCCAGCAGCTTTGGTTGGCAAGATCAGCCCCAGCATTTT. V and J are TRBV28 and TRBJ1-5; D is unresolved. Looked up from germline, CDR1 is MDHEN and CDR2 is SYDVKM. The germline V and J ends were trimmed by 6 bases and 5 bases, with 14 bases remaining between them. CDR3 size: 14 residues.

This rearrangement joins TRBV18 to TRBJ1-1, with unresolved D. There are 15 residues in the CDR3. The V and J ends lost 4 bases and 3 bases respectively, with 15 bases between them. The germline V gene has CDR1 KGHSH and CDR2 LQKENI. The CDR3 DNA reads TGTGCCAGCTCACTACGAGCCGACGGTTACACTGAAGCTTTCTTT. It translates to CASSLRADGYTEAFF.

This chain joins TRBV9 and TRBJ2-5; 7 bases fit TRBD2. V shed 4 bases and J 7 bases; nucleotides not matched to a gene: 16. This CDR3 is built from 16 residues. CDR1 is SGDLS, CDR2 YYNGEE, per germline. The CDR3 here is CASSSPGGSSWRTQYF. The CDR3 region has the DNA TGTGCCAGCAGCTCCCCGGGGGGATCAAGCTGGCGGACCCAGTACTTC.

This chain uses TRBV11-2 with TRBJ2-7; the D gene is possibly TRBD2 (5 bases). Germline V gene data show CDR1 as SGHAT and CDR2 as FQNNGV. This CDR3 has 14 residues. Trimming removed 3 bases from V and 3 bases from J, with 12 bases in between. CDR3 region: CASSLNQRYYEQYF. CDR3 DNA sequence: TGTGCCAGCAGCTTGAATCAGCGGTACTACGAGCAGTACTTC.